The 29 T cell receptor beta chains presented below share a single source sample, sequenced in a study of T cell repertoires in cytomegalovirus infection. One entry per CDR3 protein, called by TCRdb with MiXCR from the reads. Here the sample spans more than 200,000 distinct CDR3 sequences, roughly 10% being singletons. Sequencing was done on a sample of PBMCs. Receptor source: a human donor in good health (CMV status not recorded). Some clones in this sample may be carry-over from other donors' samples.

This clonotype was recorded at least ten times. V usage is TRBV7-8 and J usage is TRBJ1-2; 7 bases are shared with TRBD1. This CDR3 spans 15 amino acids. CDR1 is SGHVS and CDR2 is FQNEAQ in the germline V gene. V lost 5 bases and J lost 2; bases outside the gene matches: 8. Written as DNA, the CDR3 is TGTGCCAGCAGCCCGACCCTGACAGGGAACTATGGCTACACCTTC. Translation gives CASSPTLTGNYGYTF.

This clonotype was counted between two and nine times. This sequence joins TRBV7-2 and TRBJ2-7; D is undetermined. The CDR3 has 15 amino acids. The V gene lost 5 bases and the J gene lost 0 bases, with 14 bases spanning the gap. The germline gives CDR1 SGHTA, CDR2 FQGNSA. CDR3 nucleotides: TGTGCCAGCAGCCCATATGTCGGTAGCTCCTACGAGCAGTACTTC. As protein: CASSPYVGSSYEQYF.

V gene TRBV28 combines with J gene TRBJ1-1; D gene uncertain. The length of the CDR3 is 12 residues. Germline CDR1 is MDHEN and CDR2 is SYDVKM. V lost 5 bases to trimming and J lost 3 bases, with 7 bases between them. The CDR3 coding sequence is TGTGCCAGCAGTCAATCTTACACTGAAGCTTTCTTT. Its translation is CASSQSYTEAFF.

The chain is built from TRBV28 and TRBJ1-1; TRBD1 is a possible D gene (6 bases). Trimming removed 11 bases from V and 5 bases from J, with 18 bases in between. This CDR3 region has 13 residues. Per the germline V gene, CDR1 is MDHEN and CDR2 is SYDVKM. CDR3 DNA: TGTGCCCTTTTACGGGGGGCGCGTACTGAAGCTTTCTTT. It encodes CALLRGARTEAFF.

This chain joins TRBV15 and TRBJ1-6, with D perhaps matching TRBD1 (5 bases). Germline V gene data show CDR1 as LNHNV and CDR2 as YYDKDF (reference sequence). The CDR3 totals 16 residues. Trimming stripped 0 bases from V and 6 bases from J, with 12 bases between. The CDR3 here is CATSRDHRTANSPLHF. The CDR3 nucleotides are TGTGCCACCAGCAGAGATCACAGGACCGCTAATTCACCCCTCCACTTT.

V gene TRBV13 combines with J gene TRBJ2-1, with 9 bases that match TRBD1. Germline loops: CDR1 PRHDT, CDR2 FYEKMQ (reference sequence). The length of the CDR3 is 15 residues. Germline trimming cut 5 bases from V and 10 bases from J; bases unmatched to any gene: 12. CDR3 region: CASSPPTGGKGEQFF. The DNA for the CDR3 is TGTGCCAGCAGCCCCCCAACAGGGGGCAAAGGAGAGCAGTTCTTC.

V gene TRBV6-2 or TRBV6-3 combines with J gene TRBJ1-2, with 8 bases that match TRBD1. Germline V gives CDR1 MNHEY, CDR2 SVGEGT. Trimming removed 2 bases from V and 5 bases from J; junction bases left unmatched: 1. CDR3 size: 13 residues. CDR3 nucleotides: TGTGCCAGCAGTTACACAGGGGGGTATGGCTACACCTTC. Translated: CASSYTGGYGYTF.

This clonotype showed up many times. This chain links TRBV20-1 with TRBJ1-1; D gene unclear. Trimming removed 5 bases at V and 0 bases at J, with 13 bases between. Germline lookup yields CDR1 DFQATT and CDR2 SNEGSKA (reference sequence). CDR3 length equals 14 residues. In DNA, the CDR3 is TGCAGTGCTGGAAGAGGGAACTTGAACACTGAAGCTTTCTTT. Translated, it gives CSAGRGNLNTEAFF.

This sequence joins TRBV29-1 and TRBJ1-1, with D perhaps matching TRBD1 (5 bases). The germline V and J ends were trimmed by 0 bases and 5 bases, with 7 bases remaining between them. The germline V gene encodes CDR1 SQVTM and CDR2 ANQGSEA. This CDR3 is built from 12 residues. CDR3 bases: TGCAGCGTTGAAGATGGGGGAACTGAAGCTTTCTTT. This gives the protein CSVEDGGTEAFF.

The gene calls are TRBV6-2 or TRBV6-3 and TRBJ1-2, with TRBD1 identical over 7 bases. There are 12 residues in the CDR3. The V and J ends lost 10 bases and 8 bases, in that order; junction bases with no gene match: 10. Germline-derived CDR1 and CDR2 are MNHEY and SVGEGT. The CDR3 loop is CATREGARGYTF. CDR3 nucleotide sequence: TGTGCCACTCGAGAGGGGGCGCGAGGCTACACCTTC.

The V and J genes are TRBV20-1 and TRBJ1-1; D is unclear. The CDR3 loop spans 12 amino acids. V lost 5 bases and J lost 0, with 7 bases in between. CDR1 and CDR2 from the germline V gene are DFQATT and SNEGSKA (reference sequence). The CDR3 DNA reads TGCAGTGCTCCGACCGTGAACACTGAAGCTTTCTTT. Protein product: CSAPTVNTEAFF.

Many counts were recorded for this clonotype. The chain employs TRBV11-1 and TRBJ1-1; 7 nucleotides agree with TRBD1. Germline CDR1 SGHAT, CDR2 FQDESV (reference sequence). The CDR3 spans 17 residues. The V segment lost 1 base and the J segment 0 bases; nucleotides outside the gene matches: 8. The CDR3 loop reads CASSLGWTGQMNTEAFF. Here the CDR3 DNA reads TGTGCCAGCAGCTTAGGTTGGACGGGACAGATGAACACTGAAGCTTTCTTT.

The rearrangement links TRBV15 to TRBJ1-2; 7 nucleotides agree with TRBD1. CDR1 is LNHNV and CDR2 is YYDKDF in the germline V gene (reference sequence). The CDR3 is 14 amino acids. Trimming cost V 4 bases and J 6 bases; bases outside gene matches: 8. The CDR3 region is CATSITGERDGYTF. The CDR3, as DNA: TGTGCCACCAGCATCACAGGGGAGCGTGATGGCTACACCTTC.

This clonotype was recorded many times. V and J are TRBV6-1 and TRBJ1-4; 8 bases match TRBD1. The CDR3 runs to 17 residues. The germline CDR1 and CDR2 sequences are MNHNS and SASEGT. V gave up 0 bases and J gave up 5 bases; unmatched junction bases: 8. The DNA for the CDR3 is TGTGCCAGCAGTGAAGCGCTCGGACAGGGACGAAATGAAAAACTGTTTTTT. Translation: CASSEALGQGRNEKLFF.

There are many counts of this clonotype. The rearrangement joins TRBV11-2 to TRBJ2-5; 8 nucleotides agree with TRBD2. The CDR3 spans 14 residues. V trimming: 4 bases; J trimming: 9 bases; junction bases outside the gene matches: 10. The germline V gene encodes CDR1 SGHAT and CDR2 FQNNGV. Here the CDR3 DNA reads TGTGCCAGCAGCTCCGGGGGGGCGCTGAGGGCCCAGTACTTC. Its protein product is CASSSGGALRAQYF.

In this sample, this clonotype turned up a few times. V usage is TRBV2 and J usage is TRBJ1-1; D gene uncertain. CDR3 length: 15 amino acids. The V end was cut by 1 base, the J end by 0 bases, with 9 bases between. The germline gives CDR1 SNHLY, CDR2 FYNNEI. The DNA for the CDR3 is TGTGCCAGCAGTGAAGGGTGGTCAATGAACACTGAAGCTTTCTTT. Its protein product is CASSEGWSMNTEAFF.

This clonotype was found many times. The J gene is TRBJ2-7, the V gene TRBV11-2; maybe TRBD1 (6 bases). Trimming stripped 1 base from V and 4 bases from J, with 14 bases between. The CDR3 sequence is 15 residues long. Germline CDR1 reads SGHAT; CDR2 reads FQNNGV. CDR3 region: CASSLAGQGRYEQYF. CDR3 coding DNA: TGTGCCAGCAGCTTAGCGGGCCAGGGGCGATACGAGCAGTACTTC.

The chain joins TRBV19 to TRBJ1-2; D is perhaps TRBD1 (6 bases). The V gene's germline CDR1 is LNHDA and CDR2 SQIVND (reference sequence). Trimming stripped 0 bases from V and 2 bases from J, with 13 bases between. CDR3 length: 16 amino acids. The CDR3 loop reads CASSIDQGRGNYGYTF. The DNA of the CDR3 is TGTGCCAGTAGTATAGATCAGGGCAGGGGAAACTATGGCTACACCTTC.

The sample holds a few counts of this clonotype. CDR3 amino acids: CSASGGRVHEQYF. The CDR3, as DNA: TGCAGTGCTAGTGGCGGCAGGGTCCACGAGCAGTACTTC. This chain uses TRBV20-1 with TRBJ2-7; a possible D gene is TRBD1 (5 bases). Germline V lookup: CDR1 DFQATT, CDR2 SNEGSKA (reference sequence). With 3 bases removed from V and 5 bases from J, the gap between germline ends came to 14 bases. The CDR3 has 13 amino acids.

This clonotype came up many times. This sequence joins TRBV12-3 or TRBV12-4 and TRBJ2-1, with D maybe TRBD2 (6 bases). This CDR3 region has 14 residues. V gave up 4 bases and J gave up 3 bases, with 10 bases separating them. The CDR3 region has the DNA TGTGCCAGCAGTTCTGACGGGAGCTACAATGAGCAGTTCTTC. Protein: CASSSDGSYNEQFF.

A note on this clonotype: With a much larger clone just one base away, this may be a read error. The CDR3 does not end in the conserved phenylalanine or tryptophan, so this is likely a read error. CDR3 protein: CASSSTGWSTEAFY. Here the CDR3 DNA reads TGTGCCAGTAGTTCAACAGGGTGGAGCACTGAAGCTTTCTAT. This chain uses TRBV19 with TRBJ1-1; TRBD1 is a possible D gene (6 bases). CDR1 is LNHDA, CDR2 SQIVND, per germline (reference sequence). The germline V and J ends were trimmed by 5 bases and 4 bases, with 14 bases remaining between them. The length of the CDR3 is 14 residues.

The CDR3 spells CASRRDRSPTGELFF. CDR3 in DNA: TGTGCCAGCAGACGAGACAGGTCCCCTACCGGGGAGCTGTTTTTT. The chain links TRBV7-2 to TRBJ2-2; perhaps TRBD1 as D (6 bases). This CDR3 is built from 15 residues. Germline loops: CDR1 SGHTA, CDR2 FQGNSA. The V end lost 6 bases, the J end lost 5 bases, and 16 bases lay between the germline ends.

To note about this clonotype: At one end the junction does not follow the germline gene, possibly because of a read error. The V and J genes are TRBV20-1 and TRBJ2-1, with D perhaps TRBD2 (6 bases). The CDR3 is 16 amino acids. Germline-derived CDR1 and CDR2 are DFQATT and SNEGSKA (reference sequence). Here the CDR3 DNA reads TGCAGTGCCGGGGAGGACGCCGGCCCCTCCTTCAATGAGCAGTTCTTC. Its translation: CSAGEDAGPSFNEQFF.

This clonotype was seen a handful of times. The chain has TRBV27 and TRBJ2-3; no definite D call. Trimming left V 4 bases short and J 3 bases short, with 11 bases between. The CDR3 extends over 14 amino acids. CDR1 is MNHEY, CDR2 SMNVEV, per germline (reference sequence). The CDR3 reads CASSSLLKTDTQYF. The DNA of the CDR3 is TGTGCCAGCAGTTCCTTGCTCAAAACAGATACGCAGTATTTT.

V and J are TRBV4-3 and TRBJ2-7; D may be TRBD1 or TRBD2 (7 bases each). The length of the CDR3 is 17 residues. Between the trimmed V and J ends, which lost 0 bases and 2 bases, there was a span of 17 bases. Germline V CDR1 and CDR2: LGHNA, YSLEER. DNA for the CDR3: TGCGCCAGCAGCCAAGAATGGGAGGGGGCTTTCGCCTACGAGCAGTACTTC. It translates to CASSQEWEGAFAYEQYF.

This clonotype was seen ten or more times. This chain uses TRBV7-2 with TRBJ1-2; TRBD1 aligns across 9 bases. The CDR3 sequence is 14 residues long. The V and J ends lost 5 bases and 4 bases, in that order; junction bases with no gene match: 5. Germline assignment: CDR1 SGHTA and CDR2 FQGNSA. CDR3 amino acids: CASSRDRAGYGYTF. The CDR3 DNA sequence: TGTGCCAGCAGCCGGGACAGGGCAGGCTATGGCTACACCTTC.

This clonotype was observed a handful of times. The chain is built from TRBV19 and TRBJ1-1; no reliable D call. Per germline, CDR1 LNHDA and CDR2 SQIVND (reference sequence). This CDR3 spans 13 amino acids. Trimming took off 5 bases at V and 1 base at J, with 8 bases between the two ends. The CDR3 sequence is CASSLQPNTEAFF. The DNA of the CDR3 is TGTGCCAGTAGTTTGCAGCCGAACACTGAAGCTTTCTTT. The complete variable domain, with remaining parts taken from reference TRBV19 and TRBJ1-1, reads DGGITQSPKYLFRKEGQNVTLSCEQNLNHDAMYWYRQDPGQGLRLIYYSQIVNDFQKGDIAEGYSVSREKKESFPLTVTSAQKNPTAFYLCASSLQPNTEAFFGQGTRLTVV.

The table lists this clonotype with many counts. This chain joins TRBV7-2 and TRBJ1-3, with TRBD1 matching over 9 bases. With 3 bases clipped from V and 6 bases from J, the junction kept 6 bases outside the gene matches. Germline CDR1 is SGHTA and CDR2 is FQGNSA. The length of the CDR3 is 15 residues. This CDR3 reads CASSFRQGGENTIYF. CDR3 bases: TGTGCCAGCAGCTTTCGACAGGGGGGCGAAAACACCATATATTTT. Full variable domain (outside the CDR3, taken from reference TRBV7-2 and TRBJ1-3): GAGVSQSPSNKVTEKGKDVELRCDPISGHTALYWYRQSLGQGLEFLIYFQGNSAPDKSGLPSDRFSAERTGGSVSTLTIQRTQQEDSAVYLCASSFRQGGENTIYFGEGSWLTVV.

This clonotype was seen at least ten times. V is TRBV20-1 and J is TRBJ2-7; D unresolved. Germline assignment: CDR1 DFQATT and CDR2 SNEGSKA (reference sequence). Trimming removed 6 bases at V and 5 bases at J, with 11 bases between. The CDR3 has 11 amino acids. As DNA, the CDR3 is TGCAGTGCCCACCAGTATGACGAGCAGTACTTC. This sequence encodes CSAHQYDEQYF.